Each of the 2 T cell receptor beta chains below was sequenced from the same sample in a study of T cells after posttransplantation cyclophosphamide (dated by TCRdb to the mid-2010s). In the paper's terms, the treatment or condition label means: high-dose cyclophosphamide on days +3 and +4 as single-agent GVHD prophylaxis. Busulfan and fludarabine conditioning, a related or unrelated marrow graft, and cyclophosphamide on days +3 and +4 were given to PTCy patients. Libraries were prepared through the immunoSEQ multiplex PCR assay. TCRdb took over this immuneACCESS table, retaining in-frame rearrangements with V and J assigned. Such tables are incomplete; in checked studies, under half of the missing clones stem from an unresolved V gene, and the remainder is unexplained. The sample counts about 11,000 clones, each observed more than once. The ten largest clones take up about 15% of the sample. Sequences were derived from PBMCs, sampled after allogeneic stem cell transplant with posttransplant cyclophosphamide. These receptors came from a female patient aged 35-55 years who received an allogeneic stem cell transplant from a related donor, was CMV-positive, and had no GVHD. Donor T cells from the graft may be present among the T cells after a transplant.

This clone was recorded many times. The chain couples TRBV4-1 to TRBJ2-3, with 8 bases that match TRBD2. In germline, CDR1 is MGHRA, CDR2 YSYEKL. Trimming at V came to 0 bases and at J to 1 base, leaving 6 bases not matched to a gene. The CDR3 length is 17 residues. CDR3 protein: CASSQDFLGGGTDTQYF. The CDR3 DNA sequence: TGCGCCAGCAGCCAAGATTTTCTCGGGGGGGGCACAGATACGCAGTATTTT.

There are many counts of this clone. The CDR3 protein is CASSLGDRSSYEQYF. CDR3 DNA sequence: TGTGCCAGCAGCTTGGGGGACAGGAGCTCCTACGAGCAGTACTTC. The chain recombines TRBV5-8 with TRBJ2-7, with TRBD1 identical over 8 bases. The trim removed 0 bases at V and 0 bases at J, leaving 2 bases unmatched. The CDR3 is 15 amino acids. Germline V gene lookup returns CDR1 SGHTS and CDR2 YDEGEE.